Listed below are T cell receptor beta chains from one sample, sequenced in a study of human T cells and chemical hapten exposure. Via MiXCR, TCRdb re-called the RACE reads, giving one row per CDR3 protein. The sample lists about 380,000 distinct CDR3 sequences; nearly 5% were seen once. The specimen comprised whole blood, sampled in connection with sensitization to the hapten diphenylcyclopropenone (DPC). The receptor set was obtained from a woman between 45 and 60 years old with alopecia areata. Some clones in this sample may be carry-over from other donors' samples. Both conserved end residues are part of each CDR3. The D gene is left open where the match is weak. Part of the rows lack a size; the others show once, few, many or a class for expanded clones.

abundance: few
d_gene: NA
v_gene: TRBV7-2
j_gene: TRBJ1-1
len: 16
CDR3nt: TGTGCCAGCAGCTTAGATCTCCGGGGTGGCTCGACTGAAGCTTTCTTT
CDR3aa: CASSLDLRGGSTEAFF

abundance: many
d_gene: TRBD1
v_gene: TRBV7-9
j_gene: TRBJ2-1
len: 15
CDR3nt: TGTGCCAGCAGCCCGGACAGGCTCTCCTACAATGAGCAGTTCTTC
CDR3aa: CASSPDRLSYNEQFF

abundance: many
d_gene: NA
v_gene: TRBV7-9
j_gene: TRBJ2-1
len: 16
CDR3nt: TGTGCCAGCAGCCCCACCGGGGCCCACACCTACAATGAGCAGTTCTTC
CDR3aa: CASSPTGAHTYNEQFF

abundance: many
d_gene: TRBD1
v_gene: TRBV5-6
j_gene: TRBJ1-2
len: 17
CDR3nt: TGTGCCAGCAGCTTAGCACACTTTATCCGGGACAGAAAGTCCTACACCTTC
CDR3aa: CASSLAHFIRDRKSYTF

abundance: few
d_gene: TRBD2
v_gene: TRBV2
j_gene: TRBJ2-1
len: 16
CDR3nt: TGTGCCAGCAGTGAAGCGCTAGCGGGGGACCACAATGAGCAGTTCTTC
CDR3aa: CASSEALAGDHNEQFF

abundance: NA
d_gene: TRBD1
v_gene: TRBV20-1
j_gene: TRBJ1-5
len: 16
CDR3nt: TGCAGTGCTAGTCCCGGACAGGGCGGGAACAATCAGCCCCAGCATTTT
CDR3aa: CSASPGQGGNNQPQHF

abundance: few
d_gene: TRBD1
v_gene: TRBV27
j_gene: TRBJ1-2
len: 16
CDR3nt: TGTGCCAGCAGTTTATCCCCGACAGGGGCTAGTGATGGCTACACCTTC
CDR3aa: CASSLSPTGASDGYTF

abundance: many
d_gene: TRBD1
v_gene: TRBV3-1
j_gene: TRBJ1-1
len: 15
CDR3nt: TGTGCCAGCAGCCAAGATCTTGACAGGGCCACTGAAGCTTTCTTT
CDR3aa: CASSQDLDRATEAFF

abundance: NA
d_gene: TRBD2
v_gene: TRBV7-6
j_gene: TRBJ2-7
len: 19
CDR3nt: TGTGCCAGCAGCTCCAGGACTAGCGGGAGGGAAATTCCCTCCTACGAGCAGTACTTC
CDR3aa: CASSSRTSGREIPSYEQYF

abundance: few
d_gene: NA
v_gene: TRBV12-3/TRBV12-4
j_gene: TRBJ2-3
len: 11
CDR3nt: TGTGCCAGCGGCGTCACAGATACGCAGTATTTT
CDR3aa: CASGVTDTQYF

abundance: many
d_gene: NA
v_gene: TRBV7-9
j_gene: TRBJ1-4
len: 13
CDR3nt: TGTGCCAGCCGCCCTGAGGGCATTGAAAAACTGTTTTTT
CDR3aa: CASRPEGIEKLFF

abundance: few
d_gene: NA
v_gene: TRBV7-2
j_gene: TRBJ1-1
len: 14
CDR3nt: TGTGCCAGCAGCTCAGGGGCCTGGGGCACTGAAGCTTTCTTT
CDR3aa: CASSSGAWGTEAFF

abundance: many
d_gene: NA
v_gene: TRBV28
j_gene: TRBJ1-2
len: 13
CDR3nt: TGTGCCAGCACCCTTCGTCCGGGGTTTGGCTACACCTTC
CDR3aa: CASTLRPGFGYTF

abundance: many
d_gene: NA
v_gene: TRBV6-5
j_gene: TRBJ2-7
len: 16
CDR3nt: TGTGCCAGCAGTCAAAAATACCAGGGGTCGACCTACGAGCAGTACTTC
CDR3aa: CASSQKYQGSTYEQYF

abundance: many
d_gene: TRBD2
v_gene: TRBV29-1
j_gene: TRBJ2-1
len: 19
CDR3nt: TGCAGCGCTGAGCGACTAGCGGGAGGCTTCCTTAGCTCCTACAATGAGCAGTTCTTC
CDR3aa: CSAERLAGGFLSSYNEQFF

abundance: many
d_gene: NA
v_gene: TRBV20-1
j_gene: TRBJ1-6
len: 15
CDR3nt: TGCAGTGCTAGTTCAGTGGGGTCCTATAATTCACCCCTCCACTTT
CDR3aa: CSASSVGSYNSPLHF

abundance: many
d_gene: NA
v_gene: TRBV4-2
j_gene: TRBJ1-6
len: 15
CDR3nt: TGTGCCAGCAGCCAAGGGACATCTGCGGGATCACCCCTCCACTTT
CDR3aa: CASSQGTSAGSPLHF

abundance: NA
d_gene: NA
v_gene: TRBV5-1
j_gene: TRBJ1-1
len: 14
CDR3nt: TGCGCCACCGCAGGGAGGGACCTGAACACTGAAGCTTTCTTT
CDR3aa: CATAGRDLNTEAFF

abundance: many
d_gene: NA
v_gene: TRBV6-6
j_gene: TRBJ1-2
len: 15
CDR3nt: TGTGCCAGCAGCTACGCCCTGGGGGAAGGGCATGGCTACACCTTC
CDR3aa: CASSYALGEGHGYTF

abundance: many
d_gene: TRBD1
v_gene: TRBV5-4
j_gene: TRBJ2-3
len: 17
CDR3nt: TGTGCCAGCAGTCGTCCAGGGGGCCCCCAAAACACAGATACGCAGTATTTT
CDR3aa: CASSRPGGPQNTDTQYF

abundance: many
d_gene: TRBD1
v_gene: TRBV7-2
j_gene: TRBJ1-2
len: 14
CDR3nt: TGTGCCAGCAGCTTCGACAGGGGCCGCTATGGCTACACCTTC
CDR3aa: CASSFDRGRYGYTF

abundance: many
d_gene: NA
v_gene: TRBV3-1
j_gene: TRBJ2-1
len: 13
CDR3nt: TGTGCCAGCAGCCAAGTTGGTCCGGGACGGCAGTTCTTC
CDR3aa: CASSQVGPGRQFF

abundance: NA
d_gene: NA
v_gene: TRBV4-1
j_gene: TRBJ2-5
len: 13
CDR3nt: TGCGCCAGCAGCCAAGCACGCGGGGTGGCCCAGTACTTC
CDR3aa: CASSQARGVAQYF

abundance: many
d_gene: NA
v_gene: TRBV12-3/TRBV12-4
j_gene: TRBJ1-2
len: 13
CDR3nt: TGTGCCAGCAGTTTTCGGGCGGAGGACGGCTACACCTTC
CDR3aa: CASSFRAEDGYTF

abundance: few
d_gene: NA
v_gene: TRBV4-3
j_gene: TRBJ1-5
len: 13
CDR3nt: TGCGCCAGCAGCCAACGGACAAATCAGCCCCAGCATTTT
CDR3aa: CASSQRTNQPQHF

abundance: many
d_gene: TRBD1
v_gene: TRBV27
j_gene: TRBJ1-1
len: 15
CDR3nt: TGTGCCAGCAGTCCCCGACAGGGGACAAGATCTGAAGCTTTCTTT
CDR3aa: CASSPRQGTRSEAFF

abundance: many
d_gene: TRBD1
v_gene: TRBV20-1
j_gene: TRBJ2-2
len: 14
CDR3nt: TGCAGTGCTAGTAGGACAGGTGGGACCGGGGAGCTGTTTTTT
CDR3aa: CSASRTGGTGELFF

abundance: many
d_gene: TRBD1
v_gene: TRBV12-3/TRBV12-4
j_gene: TRBJ1-5
len: 14
CDR3nt: TGTGCCAGCGGAGGGACAGGTGGCAATCAGCCCCAGCATTTT
CDR3aa: CASGGTGGNQPQHF

abundance: many
d_gene: TRBD1
v_gene: TRBV28
j_gene: TRBJ1-2
len: 14
CDR3nt: TGTGCCAGCACCCCTCCTCAGGGGGAGGGAGGCTACACCTTC
CDR3aa: CASTPPQGEGGYTF

abundance: few
d_gene: TRBD2
v_gene: TRBV27
j_gene: TRBJ2-7
len: 16
CDR3nt: TGTGCCAGCAGTATTTCTGCGGGGGGCAGAATATACGAGCAGTACTTC
CDR3aa: CASSISAGGRIYEQYF

abundance: NA
d_gene: NA
v_gene: TRBV7-3
j_gene: TRBJ2-6
len: 16
CDR3nt: TGTGCCAGCAGCTTAATTGCAGGGGCTGGGGCCAACGTCCTGACTTTC
CDR3aa: CASSLIAGAGANVLTF

abundance: NA
d_gene: NA
v_gene: TRBV6-5
j_gene: TRBJ2-1
len: 13
CDR3nt: TGTGCCACCCTACCGGTGGGGCGGGGAGAGCAGTTCTTC
CDR3aa: CATLPVGRGEQFF

abundance: many
d_gene: NA
v_gene: TRBV5-1
j_gene: TRBJ2-2
len: 15
CDR3nt: TGCGCCAGCAGCTGGACGAGCGCGAACACCGGGGAGCTGTTTTTT
CDR3aa: CASSWTSANTGELFF

abundance: few
d_gene: TRBD1
v_gene: TRBV5-1
j_gene: TRBJ2-7
len: 15
CDR3nt: TGCGCCAGCAGCCTAGGGACAGGTAATACCTACGAGCAGTACTTC
CDR3aa: CASSLGTGNTYEQYF

abundance: NA
d_gene: NA
v_gene: TRBV28
j_gene: TRBJ2-6
len: 13
CDR3nt: TGTGCCGGACGAAGCTCTGGGGCCAACGTCCTGACTTTC
CDR3aa: CAGRSSGANVLTF

abundance: few
d_gene: NA
v_gene: TRBV29-1
j_gene: TRBJ2-3
len: 14
CDR3nt: TGCAGCGTTCAGGACCCCTACCGCACAGATACGCAGTATTTT
CDR3aa: CSVQDPYRTDTQYF

abundance: many
d_gene: NA
v_gene: TRBV6-5
j_gene: TRBJ1-1
len: 15
CDR3nt: TGTGCCAGCAGTACCCCGGTCGGGATGAACACTGAAGCTTTCTTT
CDR3aa: CASSTPVGMNTEAFF

abundance: few
d_gene: NA
v_gene: TRBV6-1
j_gene: TRBJ1-2
len: 16
CDR3nt: TGTGCCAGCAGTGAACAATTATGGGAGGGACCCTATGGCTACACCTTC
CDR3aa: CASSEQLWEGPYGYTF

abundance: few
d_gene: NA
v_gene: TRBV2
j_gene: TRBJ1-1
len: 11
CDR3nt: TGTGCCAGCAGTGGAACCCTGGGAGCTTTCTTT
CDR3aa: CASSGTLGAFF

abundance: many
d_gene: NA
v_gene: TRBV12-3/TRBV12-4
j_gene: TRBJ1-4
len: 15
CDR3nt: TGTGCCAGCAGCTTAGGGGGGGCGTCTAATGAAAAACTGTTTTTT
CDR3aa: CASSLGGASNEKLFF

abundance: many
d_gene: NA
v_gene: TRBV5-1
j_gene: TRBJ1-1
len: 14
CDR3nt: TGCGCCAGCAGCTCGGGGGAGGGCTTTGCTGAAGCTTTCTTT
CDR3aa: CASSSGEGFAEAFF